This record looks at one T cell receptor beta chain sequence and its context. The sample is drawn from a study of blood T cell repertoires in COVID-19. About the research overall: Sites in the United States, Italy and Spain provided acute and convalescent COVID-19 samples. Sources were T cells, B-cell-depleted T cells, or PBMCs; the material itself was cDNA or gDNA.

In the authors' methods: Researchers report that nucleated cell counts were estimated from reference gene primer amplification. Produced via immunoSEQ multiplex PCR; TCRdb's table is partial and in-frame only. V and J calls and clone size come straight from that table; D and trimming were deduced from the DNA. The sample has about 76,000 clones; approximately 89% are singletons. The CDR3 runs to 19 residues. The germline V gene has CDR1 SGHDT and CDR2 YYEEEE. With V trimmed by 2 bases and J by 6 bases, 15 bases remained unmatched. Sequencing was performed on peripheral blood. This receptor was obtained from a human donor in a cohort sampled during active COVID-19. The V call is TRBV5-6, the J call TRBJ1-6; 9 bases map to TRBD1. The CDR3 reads CASSFRGTGTEEFNSPLHF. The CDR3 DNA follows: TGTGCCAGCAGCTTCCGAGGGACAGGGACGGAAGAGTTTAATTCACCCCTCCACTTT.